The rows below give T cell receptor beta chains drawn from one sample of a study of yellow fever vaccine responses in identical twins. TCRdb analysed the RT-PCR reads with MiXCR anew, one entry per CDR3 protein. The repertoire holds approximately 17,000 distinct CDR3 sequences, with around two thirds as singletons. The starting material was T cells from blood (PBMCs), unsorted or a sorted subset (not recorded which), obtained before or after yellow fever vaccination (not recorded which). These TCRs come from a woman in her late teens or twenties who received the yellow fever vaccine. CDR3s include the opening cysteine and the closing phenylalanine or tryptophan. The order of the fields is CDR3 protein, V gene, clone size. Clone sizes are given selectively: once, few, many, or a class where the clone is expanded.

CDR3 protein: CSAMEDANQPQHF; V gene: TRBV20-1; clone size: NA
CDR3 protein: CATSRDWGNAKNIQYF; V gene: TRBV15; clone size: NA
CDR3 protein: CASSLARGGNTEAFF; V gene: TRBV12-3/TRBV12-4; clone size: NA
CDR3 protein: CASNSDSGAYNEQFF; V gene: TRBV7-3; clone size: NA
CDR3 protein: CASSSSGQSYEQYF; V gene: TRBV18; clone size: NA
CDR3 protein: CASRTTEFYNSPLHF; V gene: TRBV12-3/TRBV12-4; clone size: NA
CDR3 protein: CASRFWGENTDTQYF; V gene: TRBV28; clone size: NA
CDR3 protein: CASSLNAADSTWGYTF; V gene: TRBV4-1; clone size: NA
CDR3 protein: CASSVSDLGETQYF; V gene: TRBV9; clone size: few
CDR3 protein: CASSLTGTVYNEQFF; V gene: TRBV12-3/TRBV12-4; clone size: NA
CDR3 protein: CASSADTDTQYF; V gene: TRBV9; clone size: once
CDR3 protein: CASSGPGLAIDEQFF; V gene: TRBV7-2; clone size: NA
CDR3 protein: CASRRTGETQYF; V gene: TRBV11-2; clone size: NA
CDR3 protein: CASSLAPNQETQYF; V gene: TRBV11-1; clone size: once
CDR3 protein: CASSQVRGLNTEAFF; V gene: TRBV4-3; clone size: NA
CDR3 protein: CASSLGPTIGGNTIYF; V gene: TRBV13; clone size: few
CDR3 protein: CASSLDGISLYNEQFF; V gene: TRBV11-3; clone size: NA
CDR3 protein: CASSERGRYHNEQFF; V gene: TRBV2; clone size: NA
CDR3 protein: CATSDQTSGSDTQYF; V gene: TRBV24-1; clone size: NA
CDR3 protein: CSVQQNTEAFF; V gene: TRBV29-1; clone size: few
CDR3 protein: CASSRGDLGSGANVLTF; V gene: TRBV11-1; clone size: NA
CDR3 protein: CSVGWRESEQFF; V gene: TRBV29-1; clone size: NA
CDR3 protein: CASNQLKGVNTEAFF; V gene: TRBV12-3/TRBV12-4; clone size: NA
CDR3 protein: CASRWTGSSDTGELFF; V gene: TRBV11-1; clone size: NA
CDR3 protein: CASSQGDGSPLHF; V gene: TRBV4-1; clone size: few
CDR3 protein: CASSGSVNEQFF; V gene: TRBV7-3; clone size: NA
CDR3 protein: CASSPGQGMYQPQHF; V gene: TRBV18; clone size: NA
CDR3 protein: CASSQGLAGAGELFF; V gene: TRBV3-1; clone size: few
CDR3 protein: CSARGGTDTQYF; V gene: TRBV20-1; clone size: NA
CDR3 protein: CASSPGLVSYNEQFF; V gene: TRBV7-3; clone size: NA
CDR3 protein: CASSLSINEQFF; V gene: TRBV28; clone size: NA
CDR3 protein: CASSFREGREQFF; V gene: TRBV11-3; clone size: NA
CDR3 protein: CASSFRGLDTDTQYF; V gene: TRBV13; clone size: NA
CDR3 protein: CASSQALSKETQYF; V gene: TRBV4-2; clone size: NA
CDR3 protein: CASIFRGEVVYEQYF; V gene: TRBV23-1; clone size: NA
CDR3 protein: CASSSPGHPYEQYF; V gene: TRBV4-1; clone size: NA
CDR3 protein: CASRPPTGQGNTEAFF; V gene: TRBV6-1; clone size: NA
CDR3 protein: CSARYGSSYEQYF; V gene: TRBV20-1; clone size: NA
CDR3 protein: CASTMDRVDYGYTF; V gene: TRBV19; clone size: few
CDR3 protein: CAGRQVLNQPQHF; V gene: TRBV6-1; clone size: NA
CDR3 protein: CASSSGQGYEQYF; V gene: TRBV13; clone size: once
CDR3 protein: CASSPGTIYEQYF; V gene: TRBV4-1; clone size: NA
CDR3 protein: CASSLNSGANQPQHF; V gene: TRBV11-1; clone size: few
CDR3 protein: CASSPHLNTEAFF; V gene: TRBV7-9; clone size: NA
CDR3 protein: CSIKGLAGGRNEQFF; V gene: TRBV29-1; clone size: NA
CDR3 protein: CASSQLVRTGELFF; V gene: TRBV27; clone size: NA
CDR3 protein: CASSRGDLFGQFF; V gene: TRBV7-9; clone size: NA